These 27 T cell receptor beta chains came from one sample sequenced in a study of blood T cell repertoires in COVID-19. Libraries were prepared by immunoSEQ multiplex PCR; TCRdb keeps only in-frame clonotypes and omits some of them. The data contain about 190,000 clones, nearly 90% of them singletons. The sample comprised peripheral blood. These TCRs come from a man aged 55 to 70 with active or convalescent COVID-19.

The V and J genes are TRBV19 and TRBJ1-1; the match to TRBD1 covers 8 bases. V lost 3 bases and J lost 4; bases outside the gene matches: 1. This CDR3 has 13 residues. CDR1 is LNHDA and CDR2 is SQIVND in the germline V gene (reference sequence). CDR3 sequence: CASSMTGATEAFF. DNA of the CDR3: TGTGCCAGTAGTATGACAGGGGCCACTGAAGCTTTCTTT.

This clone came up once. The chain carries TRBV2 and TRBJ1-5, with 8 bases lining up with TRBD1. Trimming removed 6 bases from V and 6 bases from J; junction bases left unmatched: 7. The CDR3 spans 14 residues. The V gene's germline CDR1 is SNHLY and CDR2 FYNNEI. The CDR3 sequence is CASSLGQGGQPQHF. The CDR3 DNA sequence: TGTGCCAGCAGCCTCGGACAGGGTGGTCAGCCCCAGCATTTT.

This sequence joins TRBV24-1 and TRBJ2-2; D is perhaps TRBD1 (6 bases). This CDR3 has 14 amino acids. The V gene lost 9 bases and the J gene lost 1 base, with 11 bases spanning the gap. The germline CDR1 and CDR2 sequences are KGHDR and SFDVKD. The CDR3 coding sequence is TGTGCCACCCCCATAGGGGGGAACACCGGGGAGCTGTTTTTT. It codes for CATPIGGNTGELFF.

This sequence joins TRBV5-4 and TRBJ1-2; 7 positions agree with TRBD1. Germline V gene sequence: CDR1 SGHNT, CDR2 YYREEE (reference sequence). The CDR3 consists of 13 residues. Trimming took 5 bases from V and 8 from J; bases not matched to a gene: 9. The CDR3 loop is CASSQQGSGGYTF. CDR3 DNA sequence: TGTGCCAGCAGTCAACAGGGGAGCGGCGGCTACACCTTC.

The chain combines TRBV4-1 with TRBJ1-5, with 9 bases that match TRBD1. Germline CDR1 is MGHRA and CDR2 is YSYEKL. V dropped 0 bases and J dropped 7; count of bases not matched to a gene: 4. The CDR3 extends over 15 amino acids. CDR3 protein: CASSQDRTGAQPQHF. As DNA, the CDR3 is TGCGCCAGCAGCCAAGATAGGACAGGGGCGCAGCCCCAGCATTTT.

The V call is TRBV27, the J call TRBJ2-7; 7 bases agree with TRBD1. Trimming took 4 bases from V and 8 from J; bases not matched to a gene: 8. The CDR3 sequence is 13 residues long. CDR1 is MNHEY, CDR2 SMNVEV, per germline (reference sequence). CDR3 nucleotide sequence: TGTGCCAGCAGTTCTAGAACAGGGGACAAGCAGTACTTC. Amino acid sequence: CASSSRTGDKQYF.

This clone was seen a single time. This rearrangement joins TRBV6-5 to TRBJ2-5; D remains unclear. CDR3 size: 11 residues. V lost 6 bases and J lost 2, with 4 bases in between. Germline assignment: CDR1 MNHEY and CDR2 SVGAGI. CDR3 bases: TGTGCCAGCAGCCCGCAAGAGACCCAGTACTTC. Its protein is CASSPQETQYF.

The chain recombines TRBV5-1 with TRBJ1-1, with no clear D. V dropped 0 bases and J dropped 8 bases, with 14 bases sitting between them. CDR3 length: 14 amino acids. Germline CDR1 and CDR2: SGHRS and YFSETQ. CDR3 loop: CASSLGAGANEAFF. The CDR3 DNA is TGCGCCAGCAGCTTGGGGGCAGGCGCTAACGAAGCTTTCTTT.

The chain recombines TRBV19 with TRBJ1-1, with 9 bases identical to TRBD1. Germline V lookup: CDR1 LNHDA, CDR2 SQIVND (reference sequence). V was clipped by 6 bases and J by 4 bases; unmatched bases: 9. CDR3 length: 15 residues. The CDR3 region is CASRVQGASSTEAFF. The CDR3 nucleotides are TGTGCCAGTAGGGTACAGGGGGCTAGTAGCACTGAAGCTTTCTTT.

CDR3 sequence (DNA): TGTGCCAGTAGTATATGGGACAGGGGGCAGAACACTGAAGCTTTCTTT. It translates to CASSIWDRGQNTEAFF. This chain connects TRBV19 to TRBJ1-1; 12 bases are a match to TRBD1. Losses at the gene ends were 2 bases for V and 1 base for J; bases not matched to a gene: 2. CDR1 LNHDA and CDR2 SQIVND come from the germline V gene (reference sequence). CDR3 size: 16 residues.

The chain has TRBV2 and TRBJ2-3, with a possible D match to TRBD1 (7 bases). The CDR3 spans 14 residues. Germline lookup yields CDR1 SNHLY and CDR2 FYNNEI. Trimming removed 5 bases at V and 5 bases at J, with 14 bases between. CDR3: CASSIQGGRDTQYF. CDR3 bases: TGTGCCAGCAGTATCCAGGGGGGTAGAGATACGCAGTATTTT. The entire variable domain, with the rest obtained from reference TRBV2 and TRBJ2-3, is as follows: EPEVTQTPSHQVTQMGQEVILRCVPISNHLYFYWYRQILGQKVEFLVSFYNNEISEKSEIFDDQFSVERPDGSNFTLKIRSTKLEDSAMYFCASSIQGGRDTQYFGPGTRLTVL.

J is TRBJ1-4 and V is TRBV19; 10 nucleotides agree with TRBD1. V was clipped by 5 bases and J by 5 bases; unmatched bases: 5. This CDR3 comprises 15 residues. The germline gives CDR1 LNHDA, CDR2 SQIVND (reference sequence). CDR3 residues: CASSGRTGGNEKLFF. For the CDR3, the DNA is TGTGCCAGTAGTGGACGGACAGGGGGAAATGAAAAACTGTTTTTT.

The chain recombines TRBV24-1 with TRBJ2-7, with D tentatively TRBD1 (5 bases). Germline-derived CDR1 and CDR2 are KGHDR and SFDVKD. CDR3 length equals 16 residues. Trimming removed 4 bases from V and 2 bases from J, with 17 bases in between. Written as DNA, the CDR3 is TGTGCCACCAGTGAAGGAGACAGACAGACAACCTACGAGCAGTACTTC. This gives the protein CATSEGDRQTTYEQYF.

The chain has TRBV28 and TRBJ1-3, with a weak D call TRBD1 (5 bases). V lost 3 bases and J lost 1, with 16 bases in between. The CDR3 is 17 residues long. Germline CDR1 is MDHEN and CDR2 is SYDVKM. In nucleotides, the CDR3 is TGTGCCAGCAGTTTCCCCGGGAGTGGGGGATCTGGAAACACCATATATTTT. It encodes CASSFPGSGGSGNTIYF.

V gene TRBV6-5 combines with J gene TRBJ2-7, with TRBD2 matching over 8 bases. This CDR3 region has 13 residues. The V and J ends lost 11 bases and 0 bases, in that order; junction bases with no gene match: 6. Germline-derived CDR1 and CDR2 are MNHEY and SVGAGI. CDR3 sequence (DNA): TGTGCCGCCGGGGGGGGAGGCTCCTACGAGCAGTACTTC. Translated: CAAGGGGSYEQYF.

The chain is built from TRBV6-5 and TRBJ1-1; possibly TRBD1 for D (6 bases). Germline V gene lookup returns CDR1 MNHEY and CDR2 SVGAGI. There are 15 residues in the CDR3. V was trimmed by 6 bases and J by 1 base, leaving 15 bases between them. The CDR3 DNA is TGTGCCAGCAGCATTACTCAGGGGAAGAACACTGAAGCTTTCTTT. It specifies CASSITQGKNTEAFF.

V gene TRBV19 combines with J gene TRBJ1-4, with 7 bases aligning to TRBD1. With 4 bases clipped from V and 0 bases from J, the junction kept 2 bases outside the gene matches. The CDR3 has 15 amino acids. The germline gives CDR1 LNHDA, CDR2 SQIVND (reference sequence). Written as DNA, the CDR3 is TGTGCCAGTAGTAGGGGGACAGCAACTAATGAAAAACTGTTTTTT. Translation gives CASSRGTATNEKLFF.

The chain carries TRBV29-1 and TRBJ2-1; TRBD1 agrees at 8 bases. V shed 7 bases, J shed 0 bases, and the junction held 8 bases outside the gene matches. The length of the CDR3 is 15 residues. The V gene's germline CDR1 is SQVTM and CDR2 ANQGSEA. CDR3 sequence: CSGGRTGSSYNEQFF. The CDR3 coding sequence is TGCAGCGGTGGACGGACAGGGAGCTCCTACAATGAGCAGTTCTTC.

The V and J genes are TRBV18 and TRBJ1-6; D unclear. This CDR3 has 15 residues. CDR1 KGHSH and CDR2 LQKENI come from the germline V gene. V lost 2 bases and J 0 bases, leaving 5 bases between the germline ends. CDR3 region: CASSPGSSYNSPLHF. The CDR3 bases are TGTGCCAGCTCACCAGGGAGCTCCTATAATTCACCCCTCCACTTT.

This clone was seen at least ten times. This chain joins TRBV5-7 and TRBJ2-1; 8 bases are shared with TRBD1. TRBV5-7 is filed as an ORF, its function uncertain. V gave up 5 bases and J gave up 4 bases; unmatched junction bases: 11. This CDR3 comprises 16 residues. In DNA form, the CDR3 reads TGTGCCAGCAGTCCTTCGAGGACAGGGAATTACAATGAGCAGTTCTTC. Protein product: CASSPSRTGNYNEQFF.

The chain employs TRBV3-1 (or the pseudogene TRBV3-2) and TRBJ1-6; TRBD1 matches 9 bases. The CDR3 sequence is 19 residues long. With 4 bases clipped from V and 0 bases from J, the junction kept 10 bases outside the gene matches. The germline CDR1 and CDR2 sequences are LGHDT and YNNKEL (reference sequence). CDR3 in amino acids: CASSLGTGLGSSYNSPLHF. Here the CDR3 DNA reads TGTGCCAGCAGCCTAGGGACAGGGTTGGGAAGCTCCTATAATTCACCCCTCCACTTT.

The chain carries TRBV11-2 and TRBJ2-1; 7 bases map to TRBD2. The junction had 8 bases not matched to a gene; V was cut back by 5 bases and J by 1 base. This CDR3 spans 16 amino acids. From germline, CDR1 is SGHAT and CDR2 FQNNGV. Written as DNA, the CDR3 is TGTGCCAGCAGCCCAATCCGGGGGGTTTCCTACAATGAGCAGTTCTTC. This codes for CASSPIRGVSYNEQFF. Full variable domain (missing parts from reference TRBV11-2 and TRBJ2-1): EAGVAQSPRYKIIEKRQSVAFWCNPISGHATLYWYQQILGQGPKLLIQFQNNGVVDDSQLPKDRFSAERLKGVDSTLKIQPAKLEDSAVYLCASSPIRGVSYNEQFFGPGTRLTVL.

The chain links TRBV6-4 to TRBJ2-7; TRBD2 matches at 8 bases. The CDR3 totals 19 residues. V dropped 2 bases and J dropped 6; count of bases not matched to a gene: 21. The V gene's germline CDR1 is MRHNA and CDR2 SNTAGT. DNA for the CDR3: TGTGCCAGCAGTGACCCTCGGGGGGGAGGGACTCGATGTTCGCTCGAGCAGTACTTC. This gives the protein CASSDPRGGGTRCSLEQYF.

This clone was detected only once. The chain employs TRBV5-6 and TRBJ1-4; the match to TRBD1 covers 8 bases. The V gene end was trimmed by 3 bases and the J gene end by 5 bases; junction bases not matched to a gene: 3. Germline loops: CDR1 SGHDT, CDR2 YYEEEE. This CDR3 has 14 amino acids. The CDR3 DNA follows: TGTGCCAGCAGCTCCTGGACAGGGAATGAAAAACTGTTTTTT. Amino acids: CASSSWTGNEKLFF.

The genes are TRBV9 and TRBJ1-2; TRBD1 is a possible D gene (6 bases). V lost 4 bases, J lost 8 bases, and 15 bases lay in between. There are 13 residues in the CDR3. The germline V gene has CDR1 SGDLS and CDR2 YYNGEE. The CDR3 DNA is TGTGCCAGCAGCACACTTCAGGGGAGAGGCTACACCTTC. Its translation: CASSTLQGRGYTF.

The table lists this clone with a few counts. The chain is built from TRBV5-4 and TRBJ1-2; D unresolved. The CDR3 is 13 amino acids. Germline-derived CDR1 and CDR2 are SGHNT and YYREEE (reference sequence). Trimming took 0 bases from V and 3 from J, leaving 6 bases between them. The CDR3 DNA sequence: TGTGCCAGCAGCTTGGACAGTTACTATGGCTACACCTTC. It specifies CASSLDSYYGYTF.

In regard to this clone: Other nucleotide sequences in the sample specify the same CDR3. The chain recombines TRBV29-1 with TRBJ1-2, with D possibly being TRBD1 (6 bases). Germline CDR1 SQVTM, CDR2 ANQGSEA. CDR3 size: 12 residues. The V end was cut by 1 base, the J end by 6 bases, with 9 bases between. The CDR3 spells CSVEGQGNGYTF. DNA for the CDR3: TGCAGCGTTGAAGGGCAGGGGAATGGCTACACCTTC.